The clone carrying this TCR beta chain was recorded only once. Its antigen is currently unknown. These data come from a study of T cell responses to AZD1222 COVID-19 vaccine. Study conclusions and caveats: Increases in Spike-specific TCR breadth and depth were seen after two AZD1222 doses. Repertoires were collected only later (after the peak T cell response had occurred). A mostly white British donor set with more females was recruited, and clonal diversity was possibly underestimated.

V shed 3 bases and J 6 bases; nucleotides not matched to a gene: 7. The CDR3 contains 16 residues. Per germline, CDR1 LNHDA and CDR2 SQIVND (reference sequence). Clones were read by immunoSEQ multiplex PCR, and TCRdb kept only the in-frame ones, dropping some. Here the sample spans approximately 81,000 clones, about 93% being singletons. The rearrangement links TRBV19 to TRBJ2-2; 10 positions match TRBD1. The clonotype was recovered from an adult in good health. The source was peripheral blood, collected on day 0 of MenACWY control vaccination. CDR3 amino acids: CASSILTGGASGELFF. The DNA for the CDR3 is TGTGCCAGTAGTATCCTGACAGGGGGCGCTTCCGGGGAGCTGTTTTTT.